A selection of T cell receptor beta chains follows, all from one sample in a study of metastatic and nonmetastatic thyroid tumors. With MiXCR, TCRdb called clones anew from the PCR reads. The profile shows some 20,000 clones, 21% of them singletons. The specimen sequenced was tumor tissue. These receptors were obtained from a female donor with papillary thyroid cancer or a benign thyroid nodule (not recorded which). Some clones in this sample may be carry-over from other donors' samples. Each CDR3 is given with its conserved first and last residue. Fields, in order: D gene, clone size, J gene, V gene, CDR3 protein, CDR3 DNA. D genes are given only for firm matches. Clone sizes are given selectively: once, few, many, or a class where the clone is expanded.

>.|many|TRBJ2-1|TRBV6-5
CASSYGAGSYNEQFF
TGTGCCAGCAGTTACGGGGCAGGTTCCTACAATGAGCAGTTCTTC
>TRBD1|medium-sized|TRBJ2-7|TRBV6-2/TRBV6-3
CASSFSDRETYEQYF
TGTGCCAGCAGTTTCTCCGACAGGGAAACCTACGAGCAGTACTTC
>TRBD2|.|TRBJ2-1|TRBV20-1
CSGRLAGVPSEFF
TGCAGTGGTAGGCTAGCGGGAGTTCCCTCCGAGTTCTTC
>.|many|TRBJ2-1|TRBV24-1
CATSDSGTESYEQFF
TGTGCCACCAGTGATTCCGGGACGGAGAGTTATGAGCAGTTCTTC
>.|.|TRBJ1-1|TRBV12-3/TRBV12-4
CASSLSRIRGFEAFF
TGTGCCAGCAGTTTATCCCGGATTCGGGGATTTGAAGCTTTCTTT
>.|.|TRBJ2-3|TRBV7-2
CASSLEVRADTQYF
TGTGCCAGCAGCTTAGAAGTCAGAGCAGATACGCAGTATTTT
>TRBD1|many|TRBJ1-1|TRBV28
CASRPGQGTTEAFF
TGTGCCAGCAGACCGGGACAGGGGACGACTGAAGCTTTCTTT
>TRBD2|many|TRBJ2-3|TRBV19
CASSEVSGFGYTQYF
TGTGCCAGTAGTGAAGTTAGCGGGTTTGGATATACGCAGTATTTT
>.|many|TRBJ2-3|TRBV28
CASTSATPGHRTDTQYF
TGTGCCAGCACCAGTGCCACTCCGGGACACCGCACAGATACGCAGTATTTT
>TRBD1|.|TRBJ2-1|TRBV30
CAWTDPGQGSNEQFF
TGTGCCTGGACCGATCCGGGACAGGGTTCCAATGAGCAGTTCTTC
>.|many|TRBJ1-3|TRBV7-2
CATRVAGNTIYF
TGTGCCACCAGGGTCGCTGGAAACACCATATATTTT
>.|few|TRBJ2-1|TRBV12-3/TRBV12-4
CASSTGAMAVSSYNEQFF
TGTGCCAGCAGCACCGGAGCGATGGCGGTCAGCTCCTACAATGAGCAGTTCTTC
>TRBD1|many|TRBJ2-5|TRBV29-1
CSVGPGTGRETQYF
TGCAGCGTTGGCCCTGGGACAGGACGGGAGACCCAGTACTTC
>.|few|TRBJ2-7|TRBV28
CASSIRDSYEQYF
TGTGCCAGCAGCATCAGGGATTCCTACGAGCAGTACTTC
>.|medium-sized|TRBJ1-2|TRBV2
CLKLGSYGYTF
TGTCTCAAACTGGGGAGCTATGGCTACACCTTC
>TRBD1|many|TRBJ1-2|TRBV5-6
CASRNRGGGGYTF
TGTGCCAGCAGGAACAGGGGAGGGGGCGGCTACACCTTC
>.|medium-sized|TRBJ2-1|TRBV4-2
CASSQVRSDSPEQFF
TGTGCCAGCAGCCAAGTGAGGAGCGACAGCCCTGAGCAGTTCTTC
>.|many|TRBJ1-5|TRBV20-1
CSARDLGGGNQPQHF
TGCAGTGCTAGAGATCTGGGGGGCGGCAATCAGCCCCAGCATTTT
>TRBD1|few|TRBJ1-1|TRBV12-3/TRBV12-4
CASRYGQGANTEAFF
TGTGCCAGCAGGTATGGACAGGGGGCCAACACTGAAGCTTTCTTT
>.|.|TRBJ2-7|TRBV7-9
CASSLRGTYEQYF
TGTGCCAGCAGCTTACGCGGTACCTACGAGCAGTACTTC
>.|once|TRBJ2-7|TRBV20-1
CSATQLAWEQYF
TGCAGTGCTACCCAATTAGCGTGGGAGCAGTACTTC
>TRBD2|many|TRBJ2-3|TRBV5-1
CASSLGGRADTQYF
TGCGCCAGCAGCTTAGGCGGGAGAGCAGATACGCAGTATTTT
>.|many|TRBJ1-1|TRBV18
CASSPPGRTEAFF
TGTGCCAGCTCACCACCTGGTAGGACTGAAGCTTTCTTT
>.|medium-sized|TRBJ2-1|TRBV7-3
CASSPLGPETVLNEQFF
TGTGCCAGCAGCCCGCTAGGCCCCGAGACAGTACTGAATGAGCAGTTCTTC
>.|.|TRBJ1-3|TRBV19
CATPREGSSGNTIYF
TGTGCCACCCCCAGGGAGGGGAGCTCTGGAAACACCATATATTTT
>.|many|TRBJ1-1|TRBV12-3/TRBV12-4
CASSAEGNLNTEAFF
TGTGCCAGCAGCGCGGAGGGCAACCTGAACACTGAAGCTTTCTTT
>.|once|TRBJ1-6|TRBV11-2
CASSSRATGSYNSPLHF
TGTGCCAGCAGCTCTCGGGCTACTGGCTCCTATAATTCACCCCTCCACTTT
>.|many|TRBJ2-7|TRBV27
CASSSGNSYEQYF
TGTGCCAGCAGTTCCGGGAACTCCTACGAGCAGTACTTC
>.|many|TRBJ2-1|TRBV3-1
CASSQGGGGGNEQFF
TGTGCCAGCAGCCAAGGTGGGGGGGGCGGTAATGAGCAGTTCTTC
>TRBD1|.|TRBJ2-2|TRBV6-2/TRBV6-3
CASSLGQGPTVELFF
TGTGCCAGCAGTTTGGGACAGGGACCCACCGTGGAGCTGTTTTTT
>.|once|TRBJ2-7|TRBV11-2
CASSLYLSGNYEQYF
TGTGCCAGCAGCTTATATCTTTCGGGGAACTACGAGCAGTACTTC
>.|medium-sized|TRBJ2-1|TRBV18
CASSPNQYNEQFF
TGTGCCAGCTCACCTAATCAGTACAATGAGCAGTTCTTC
>.|many|TRBJ2-6|TRBV3-1
CASSERTLSGANVLTF
TGTGCCAGCAGTGAGCGGACCCTCTCTGGGGCCAACGTCCTGACTTTC
>TRBD2|.|TRBJ2-7|TRBV20-1
CSASSGLAGVPYEQYF
TGCAGTGCTAGCTCGGGACTAGCGGGAGTTCCCTACGAGCAGTACTTC
>.|.|TRBJ2-7|TRBV13
CASSFMTGRDEQYF
TGTGCCAGCAGCTTTATGACAGGGAGGGACGAGCAGTACTTC
>.|many|TRBJ2-1|TRBV20-1
CSARSEPGDEQFF
TGCAGTGCTAGGTCCGAGCCCGGGGATGAGCAGTTCTTC
>TRBD1|.|TRBJ1-1|TRBV30
CAWGPRRGWTEAFF
TGTGCCTGGGGTCCCCGCAGGGGGTGGACTGAAGCTTTCTTT
>.|.|TRBJ1-1|TRBV19
CASRDPWVVDTEAFF
TGTGCCAGTCGGGACCCTTGGGTGGTGGACACTGAAGCTTTCTTT
>.|many|TRBJ2-3|TRBV7-3
CASSASGGGADTQYF
TGTGCCAGCAGCGCTAGCGGAGGGGGCGCAGATACGCAGTATTTT
>.|many|TRBJ1-1|TRBV5-8
CASSTVMNTEAFF
TGTGCCAGCAGCACGGTTATGAACACTGAAGCTTTCTTT
>.|many|TRBJ1-2|TRBV5-1
CASSLDDYGYTF
TGCGCCAGCAGCTTGGATGACTATGGCTACACCTTC
>.|many|TRBJ2-2|TRBV3-1
CASSPTNSPRRGGELFF
TGTGCCAGCAGCCCGACGAATAGCCCCCGAAGGGGAGGGGAGCTGTTTTTT
>.|many|TRBJ2-5|TRBV4-1
CASSRTENQETQYF
TGCGCCAGCAGTCGGACAGAGAATCAAGAGACCCAGTACTTC
>.|many|TRBJ1-2|TRBV6-1
CASSETPIGYGYTF
TGTGCCAGCAGTGAAACCCCCATCGGCTATGGCTACACCTTC
>TRBD1|many|TRBJ2-1|TRBV7-3
CASSLTGDSYNEQFF
TGTGCCAGCAGCTTAACGGGGGACAGCTACAATGAGCAGTTCTTC
>TRBD1|many|TRBJ2-1|TRBV7-9
CASRMTGSSYNEQFF
TGTGCCAGCAGGATGACAGGGAGCTCCTACAATGAGCAGTTCTTC
>.|.|TRBJ2-3|TRBV2
CASSLLGADTDTQYF
TGTGCCAGCAGCCTCTTGGGGGCCGACACAGATACGCAGTATTTT
>.|.|TRBJ2-1|TRBV11-2
CASSLDRVADEQFF
TGTGCCAGCAGCTTAGATAGGGTCGCCGATGAGCAGTTCTTT
>.|many|TRBJ1-3|TRBV4-2
CASSLHLDSVSGNTIYF
TGTGCCAGCAGCCTTCACCTGGACAGCGTCTCTGGAAACACCATATATTTT
>.|.|TRBJ2-2|TRBV3-1
CASSQVGQGRTGELFF
TGTGCCAGCAGCCAAGTGGGGCAGGGAAGGACCGGGGAGCTGTTTTTT
>.|many|TRBJ2-1|TRBV6-2/TRBV6-3
CASSPTGGEQFF
TGTGCCAGCAGTCCAACCGGTGGTGAGCAGTTCTTC
>TRBD1|.|TRBJ1-2|TRBV9
CASSGTQGVNYGYTF
TGTGCCAGCAGCGGAACACAGGGGGTGAACTATGGCTACACCTTC
>.|many|TRBJ2-7|TRBV6-2/TRBV6-3
CASSRNPGNGYEQYF
TGTGCCAGCAGCAGGAACCCGGGAAATGGCTACGAGCAGTACTTC
>TRBD1|many|TRBJ1-4|TRBV18
CASSHGTGSEKLFF
TGTGCCAGCTCACATGGGACAGGAAGCGAAAAACTGTTTTTT